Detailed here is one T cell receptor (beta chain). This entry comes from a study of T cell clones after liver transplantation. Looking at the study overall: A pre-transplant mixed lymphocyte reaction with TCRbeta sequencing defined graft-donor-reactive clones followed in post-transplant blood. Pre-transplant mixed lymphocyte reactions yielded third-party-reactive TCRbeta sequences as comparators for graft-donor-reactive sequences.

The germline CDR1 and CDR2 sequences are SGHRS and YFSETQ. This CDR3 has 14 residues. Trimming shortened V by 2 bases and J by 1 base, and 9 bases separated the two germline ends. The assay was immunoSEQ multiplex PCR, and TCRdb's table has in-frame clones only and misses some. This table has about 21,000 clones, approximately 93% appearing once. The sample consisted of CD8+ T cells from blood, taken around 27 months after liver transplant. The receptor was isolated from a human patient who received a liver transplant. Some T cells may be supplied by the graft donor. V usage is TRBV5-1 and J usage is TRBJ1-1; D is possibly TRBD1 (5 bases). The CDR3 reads CASSLTRGNTEAFF. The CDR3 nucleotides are TGCGCCAGCAGCTTAACTAGGGGGAACACTGAAGCTTTCTTT.